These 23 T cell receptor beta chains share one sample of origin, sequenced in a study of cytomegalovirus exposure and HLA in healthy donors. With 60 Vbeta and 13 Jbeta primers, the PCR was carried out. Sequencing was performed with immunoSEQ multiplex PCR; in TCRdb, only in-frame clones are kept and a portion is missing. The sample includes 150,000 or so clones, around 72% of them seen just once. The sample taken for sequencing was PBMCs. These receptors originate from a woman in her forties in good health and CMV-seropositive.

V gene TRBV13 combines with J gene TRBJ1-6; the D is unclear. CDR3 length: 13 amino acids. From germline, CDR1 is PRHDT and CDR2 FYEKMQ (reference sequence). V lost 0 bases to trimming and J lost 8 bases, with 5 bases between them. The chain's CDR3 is CASSLGSHSPLHF. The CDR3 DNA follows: TGTGCCAGCAGCTTAGGCTCTCATTCACCCCTCCACTTT. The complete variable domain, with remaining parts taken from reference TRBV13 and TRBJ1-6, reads AAGVIQSPRHLIKEKRETATLKCYPIPRHDTVYWYQQGPGQDPQFLISFYEKMQSDKGSIPDRFSAQQFSDYHSELNMSSLELGDSALYFCASSLGSHSPLHFGNGTRLTVT.

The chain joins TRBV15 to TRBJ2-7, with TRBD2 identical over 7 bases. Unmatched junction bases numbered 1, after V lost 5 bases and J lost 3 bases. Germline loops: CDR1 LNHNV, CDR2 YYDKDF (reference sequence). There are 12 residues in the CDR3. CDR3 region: CATSSGGYEQYF. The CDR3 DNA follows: TGTGCCACCAGCTCGGGGGGCTACGAGCAGTACTTC.

As DNA, the CDR3 is TGTGCCAGCAGCGATACCCATCCAGGGGTTTCACCCCTCCACTTT. Its protein is CASSDTHPGVSPLHF. V and J are TRBV6-1 and TRBJ1-6; the D gene is possibly TRBD1 (6 bases). The germline V gene has CDR1 MNHNS and CDR2 SASEGT. Trimming took 6 bases from V and 9 from J, leaving 18 bases between them. CDR3 size: 15 residues.

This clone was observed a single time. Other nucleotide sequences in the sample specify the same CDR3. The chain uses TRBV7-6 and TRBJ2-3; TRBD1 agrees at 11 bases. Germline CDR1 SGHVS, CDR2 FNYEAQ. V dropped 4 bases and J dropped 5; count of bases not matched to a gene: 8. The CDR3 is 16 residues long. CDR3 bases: TGTGCCAGCAGCTGGACAGGGGGCGTAACTGGAGATACGCAGTATTTT. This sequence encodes CASSWTGGVTGDTQYF.

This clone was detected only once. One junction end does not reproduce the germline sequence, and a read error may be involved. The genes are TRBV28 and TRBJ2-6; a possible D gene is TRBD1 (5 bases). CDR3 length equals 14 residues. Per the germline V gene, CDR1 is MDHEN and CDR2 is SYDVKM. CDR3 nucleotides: TGTGCCAGCAGTACCGAGTCTGGGGCCAACGGCCTGACTTTC. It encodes CASSTESGANGLTF.

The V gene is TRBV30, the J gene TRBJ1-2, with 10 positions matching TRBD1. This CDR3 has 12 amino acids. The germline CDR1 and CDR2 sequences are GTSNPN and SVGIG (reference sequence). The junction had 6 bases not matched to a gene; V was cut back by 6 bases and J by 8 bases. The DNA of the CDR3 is TGTGCCTGCCCGGGACAGGGGCCCGGCTACACCTTC. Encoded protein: CACPGQGPGYTF.

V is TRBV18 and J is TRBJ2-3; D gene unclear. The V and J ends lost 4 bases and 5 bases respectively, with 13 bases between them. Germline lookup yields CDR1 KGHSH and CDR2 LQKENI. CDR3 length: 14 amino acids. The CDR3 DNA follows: TGTGCCAGCTCACATTCCACTGAAGAAGATACGCAGTATTTT. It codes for CASSHSTEEDTQYF. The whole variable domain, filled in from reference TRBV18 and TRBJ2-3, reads NAGVMQNPRHLVRRRGQEARLRCSPMKGHSHVYWYRQLPEEGLKFMVYLQKENIIDESGMPKERFSAEFPKEGPSILRIQQVVRGDSAAYFCASSHSTEEDTQYFGPGTRLTVL.

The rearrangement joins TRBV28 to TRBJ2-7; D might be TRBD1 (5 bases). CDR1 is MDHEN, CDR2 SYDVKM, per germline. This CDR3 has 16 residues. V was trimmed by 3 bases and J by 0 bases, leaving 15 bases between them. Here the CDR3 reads CASSFQGPLFSYEQYF. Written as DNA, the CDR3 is TGTGCCAGCAGTTTCCAGGGTCCCCTTTTCTCCTACGAGCAGTACTTC. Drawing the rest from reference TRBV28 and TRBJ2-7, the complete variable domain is DVKVTQSSRYLVKRTGEKVFLECVQDMDHENMFWYRQDPGLGLRLIYFSYDVKMKEKGDIPEGYSVSREKKERFSLILESASTNQTSMYLCASSFQGPLFSYEQYFGPGTRLTVT.

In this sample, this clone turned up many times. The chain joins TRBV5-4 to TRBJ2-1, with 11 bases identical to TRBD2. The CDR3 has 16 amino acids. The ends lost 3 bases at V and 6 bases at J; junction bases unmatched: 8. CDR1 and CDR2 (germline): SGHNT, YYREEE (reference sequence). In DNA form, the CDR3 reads TGTGCCAGCAGCTCAAAGACTAGCGGGGATGTCAATGAGCAGTTCTTC. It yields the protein CASSSKTSGDVNEQFF.

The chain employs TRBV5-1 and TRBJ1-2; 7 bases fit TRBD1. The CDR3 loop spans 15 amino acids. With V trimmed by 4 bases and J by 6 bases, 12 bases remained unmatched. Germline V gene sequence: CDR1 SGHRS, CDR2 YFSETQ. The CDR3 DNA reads TGCGCCAGCAGCAGTCTTCAGGGGGTCATAGATGGCTACACCTTC. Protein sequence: CASSSLQGVIDGYTF.

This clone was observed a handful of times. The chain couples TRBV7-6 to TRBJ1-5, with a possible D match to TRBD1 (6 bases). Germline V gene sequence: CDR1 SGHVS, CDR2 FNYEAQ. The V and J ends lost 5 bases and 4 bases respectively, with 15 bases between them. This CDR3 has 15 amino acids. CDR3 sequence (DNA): TGTGCCAGCAGCCCGGGGAGGGGGGATAATCAGCCCCAGCATTTT. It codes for CASSPGRGDNQPQHF.

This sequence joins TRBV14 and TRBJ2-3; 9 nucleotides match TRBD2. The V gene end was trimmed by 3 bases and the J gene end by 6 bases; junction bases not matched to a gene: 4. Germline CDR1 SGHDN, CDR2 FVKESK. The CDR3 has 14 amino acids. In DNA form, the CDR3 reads TGTGCCAGCAGCCACGGCGGGGGGGCCGATACGCAGTATTTT. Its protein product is CASSHGGGADTQYF.

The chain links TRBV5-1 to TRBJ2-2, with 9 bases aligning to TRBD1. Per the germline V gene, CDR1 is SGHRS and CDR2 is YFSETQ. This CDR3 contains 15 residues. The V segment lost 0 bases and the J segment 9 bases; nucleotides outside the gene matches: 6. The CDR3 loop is CASSLGDRVGRELFF. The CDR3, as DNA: TGCGCCAGCAGCTTGGGGGACAGGGTCGGCCGGGAGCTGTTTTTT.

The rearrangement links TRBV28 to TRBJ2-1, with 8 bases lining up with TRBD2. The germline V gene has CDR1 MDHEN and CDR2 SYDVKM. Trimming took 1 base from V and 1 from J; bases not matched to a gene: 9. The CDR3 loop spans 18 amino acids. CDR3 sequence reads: CASSLSWRGDPSYNEQFF. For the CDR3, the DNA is TGTGCCAGCAGTTTATCGTGGCGGGGGGACCCATCCTACAATGAGCAGTTCTTC. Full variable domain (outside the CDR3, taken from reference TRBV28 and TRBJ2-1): DVKVTQSSRYLVKRTGEKVFLECVQDMDHENMFWYRQDPGLGLRLIYFSYDVKMKEKGDIPEGYSVSREKKERFSLILESASTNQTSMYLCASSLSWRGDPSYNEQFFGPGTRLTVL.

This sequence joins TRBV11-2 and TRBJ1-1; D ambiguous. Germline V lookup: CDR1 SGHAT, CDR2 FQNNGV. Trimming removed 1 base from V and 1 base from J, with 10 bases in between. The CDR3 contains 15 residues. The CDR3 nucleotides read TGTGCCAGCAGCTTAGCAGGCCACCAGAACACTGAAGCTTTCTTT. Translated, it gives CASSLAGHQNTEAFF.

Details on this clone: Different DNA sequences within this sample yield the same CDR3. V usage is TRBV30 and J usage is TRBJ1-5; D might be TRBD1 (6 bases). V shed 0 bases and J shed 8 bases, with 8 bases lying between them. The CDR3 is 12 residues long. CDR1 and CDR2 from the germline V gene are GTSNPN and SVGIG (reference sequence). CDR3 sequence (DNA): TGTGCCTGGAGTGTCCAGGGGAAGCCCCAGCATTTT. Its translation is CAWSVQGKPQHF.

DNA of the CDR3: TGTGCCAGCAGCCATGACGACACGTTAAATTCACCCCTCCACTTT. It translates to CASSHDDTLNSPLHF. This sequence joins TRBV7-2 and TRBJ1-6; D ambiguous. CDR1 and CDR2 from the germline V gene are SGHTA and FQGNSA. V lost 5 bases and J 7 bases, leaving 15 bases between the germline ends. The CDR3 covers 15 residues.

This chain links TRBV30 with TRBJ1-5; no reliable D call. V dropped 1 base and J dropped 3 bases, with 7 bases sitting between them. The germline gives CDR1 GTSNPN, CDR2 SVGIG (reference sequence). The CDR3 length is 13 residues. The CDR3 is CAWSGGINQPQHF. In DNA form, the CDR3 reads TGTGCCTGGAGTGGCGGGATCAATCAGCCCCAGCATTTT. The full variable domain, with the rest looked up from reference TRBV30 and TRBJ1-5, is SQTIHQWPATLVQPVGSPLSLECTVEGTSNPNLYWYRQAAGRGLQLLFYSVGIGQISSEVPQNLSASRPQDRQFILSSKKLLLSDSGFYLCAWSGGINQPQHFGDGTRLSIL.

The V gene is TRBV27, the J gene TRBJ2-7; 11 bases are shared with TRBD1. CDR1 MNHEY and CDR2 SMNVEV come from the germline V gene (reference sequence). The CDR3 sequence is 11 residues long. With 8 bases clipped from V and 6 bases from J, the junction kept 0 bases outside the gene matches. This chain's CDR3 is CASGQGAEQYF. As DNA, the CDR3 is TGTGCCAGCGGACAGGGGGCCGAGCAGTACTTC.

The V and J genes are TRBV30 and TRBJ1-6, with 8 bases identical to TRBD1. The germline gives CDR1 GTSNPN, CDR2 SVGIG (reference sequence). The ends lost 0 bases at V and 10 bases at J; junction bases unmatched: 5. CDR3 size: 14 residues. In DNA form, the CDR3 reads TGTGCCTGGAGTGTCGGAACAGGGGGATCACCCCTCCACTTT. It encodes CAWSVGTGGSPLHF. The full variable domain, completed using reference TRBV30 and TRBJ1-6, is SQTIHQWPATLVQPVGSPLSLECTVEGTSNPNLYWYRQAAGRGLQLLFYSVGIGQISSEVPQNLSASRPQDRQFILSSKKLLLSDSGFYLCAWSVGTGGSPLHFGNGTRLTVT.

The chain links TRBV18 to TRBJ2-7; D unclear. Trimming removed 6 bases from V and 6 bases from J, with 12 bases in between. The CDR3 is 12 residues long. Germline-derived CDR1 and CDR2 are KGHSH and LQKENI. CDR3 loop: CASSAEMAEQYF. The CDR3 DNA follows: TGTGCCAGCTCGGCGGAGATGGCCGAGCAGTACTTC.

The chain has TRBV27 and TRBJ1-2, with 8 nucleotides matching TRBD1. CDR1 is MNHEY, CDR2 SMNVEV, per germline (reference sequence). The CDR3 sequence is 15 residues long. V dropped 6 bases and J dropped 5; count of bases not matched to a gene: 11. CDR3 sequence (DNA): TGTGCCAGCAGGACAGGGGATGGCTCTGGTTATGGCTACACCTTC. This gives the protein CASRTGDGSGYGYTF.

The CDR3 spells CASRRDNYGYTF. CDR3 coding DNA: TGTGCCAGTCGTCGGGATAACTATGGCTACACCTTC. V usage is TRBV6-1 and J usage is TRBJ1-2, with D uncertain. This CDR3 spans 12 amino acids. Looked up from germline, CDR1 is MNHNS and CDR2 is SASEGT. V was pared by 9 bases and J by 1 base, with 9 bases between.